These 22 T cell receptor beta chains share one sample of origin, sequenced in a study of blood T cell repertoires in COVID-19 (dated by TCRdb to the early 2020s). Library creation used the immunoSEQ multiplex PCR assay. The source is immuneACCESS, and TCRdb retained only in-frame sequences with V and J called. Part of the clones is not carried over; for the studies checked, unresolved V genes explain less than half of this, and the remainder is unexplained. Counted in this sample were roughly 130,000 clones; about 89% of them appeared once. The ten largest make up roughly 3.6% of the sample. Sequencing was done on a sample of peripheral blood. All receptors come from a woman aged 60-75 years with acute or convalescent COVID-19.

The chain recombines TRBV3-1 (or the pseudogene TRBV3-2) with TRBJ1-2, with 7 bases aligning to TRBD1. This CDR3 comprises 15 residues. Trimming removed 1 base from V and 8 bases from J; junction bases left unmatched: 10. The germline V gene encodes CDR1 LGHDT and CDR2 YNNKEL (reference sequence). The CDR3 DNA follows: TGTGCCAGCAGCCAAGGAAGGGACAGCCCGGGGGGCTACACCTTC. It translates to CASSQGRDSPGGYTF.

Here the CDR3 DNA reads TGTGCCAGCAGCGACGGGTCGAGCTCTGGGGCCAACGTCCTGACTTTC. It codes for CASSDGSSSGANVLTF. The genes are TRBV9 and TRBJ2-6, with D hard to call. The germline gives CDR1 SGDLS, CDR2 YYNGEE. This CDR3 has 16 residues. Trimming stripped 3 bases from V and 0 bases from J, with 10 bases between.

The chain couples TRBV7-2 to TRBJ1-4; tentatively, D is TRBD1 (6 bases). This CDR3 spans 15 amino acids. Trimming left V 5 bases short and J 0 bases short, with 10 bases between. Germline CDR1 and CDR2: SGHTA and FQGNSA. The CDR3: CASSGQHATNEKLFF. The DNA for the CDR3 is TGTGCCAGCAGCGGACAGCATGCAACTAATGAAAAACTGTTTTTT.

The chain couples TRBV7-9 to TRBJ1-6, with 8 bases matching TRBD1. This CDR3 contains 15 residues. J lost 10 bases, V lost 1 base, and 6 bases had no gene match. The germline CDR1 and CDR2 sequences are SEHNR and FQNEAQ (reference sequence). As DNA, the CDR3 is TGTGCCAGCAGCTTAGAGGGCCAGGGGGCCTCACCCCTCCACTTT. Translating it yields CASSLEGQGASPLHF.

The chain links TRBV29-1 to TRBJ1-1; 10 bases match TRBD1. CDR1 SQVTM and CDR2 ANQGSEA come from the germline V gene. Trimming removed 7 bases from V and 6 bases from J; junction bases left unmatched: 8. The CDR3 is 13 residues long. CDR3 DNA sequence: TGCAGCGGTAGACAGGGGGCTATATCTGAAGCTTTCTTT. Translating gives CSGRQGAISEAFF.

The chain couples TRBV7-8 to TRBJ1-5, with a weak D call TRBD1 (6 bases). The germline gives CDR1 SGHVS, CDR2 FQNEAQ. Deletions cut 3 bases from V and 1 base from J, with 19 bases between. The CDR3 runs to 18 residues. The CDR3 nucleotides are TGTGCCAGCAGCTTGGCTCCTAGGGGGGGGCTAAGCAATCAGCCCCAGCATTTT. Encoded protein: CASSLAPRGGLSNQPQHF. The variable domain in full, completed from reference TRBV7-8 and TRBJ1-5, reads GAGVSQSPRYKVAKRGQDVALRCDPISGHVSLFWYQQALGQGPEFLTYFQNEAQLDKSGLPSDRFFAERPEGSVSTLKIQRTQQEDSAVYLCASSLAPRGGLSNQPQHFGDGTRLSIL.

The chain is built from TRBV3-1 (or the pseudogene TRBV3-2) and TRBJ1-1; perhaps TRBD1 as D (5 bases). CDR1 is LGHDT and CDR2 is YNNKEL in the germline V gene (reference sequence). The CDR3 is 13 residues long. V was cut by 3 bases and J by 8 bases, with 13 bases left in between. CDR3 nucleotides: TGTGCCAGCAGCCAGGGTCGGGGACTGGAAGCTTTCTTT. Translation gives CASSQGRGLEAFF.

This rearrangement joins TRBV3-1 (or the pseudogene TRBV3-2) to TRBJ1-1; 7 nucleotides match TRBD1. After removal of 0 bases from V and 5 bases from J, the junction contained 6 bases not matched to a gene. The V gene's germline CDR1 is LGHDT and CDR2 YNNKEL (reference sequence). CDR3 length equals 15 residues. The chain's CDR3 is CASSQEWQGETEAFF. CDR3 coding DNA: TGTGCCAGCAGCCAAGAGTGGCAGGGGGAGACTGAAGCTTTCTTT.

V and J are TRBV5-1 and TRBJ2-2; 9 bases map to TRBD1. Germline lookup yields CDR1 SGHRS and CDR2 YFSETQ. The CDR3 is 14 amino acids. J gave up 7 bases and V 4 bases, and 5 bases lay outside the gene matches. The CDR3 loop is CASSGGQGIGELFF. The CDR3 bases are TGCGCCAGCAGCGGGGGACAGGGCATCGGGGAGCTGTTTTTT.

This clone was seen a few times. V and J are TRBV20-1 and TRBJ2-1; TRBD2 might be the D (5 bases). The CDR3 sequence is 14 residues long. Between the trimmed V and J ends, which lost 3 bases and 6 bases, there was a span of 15 bases. CDR1 DFQATT and CDR2 SNEGSKA come from the germline V gene (reference sequence). The CDR3 here is CSASAPGLLNEQFF. CDR3 nucleotide sequence: TGCAGTGCTAGTGCCCCTGGACTCCTCAATGAGCAGTTCTTC.

The chain joins TRBV27 to TRBJ2-5; the D gene is possibly TRBD2 (6 bases). With 6 bases removed from V and 7 bases from J, the gap between germline ends came to 21 bases. Germline V gene sequence: CDR1 MNHEY, CDR2 SMNVEV (reference sequence). This CDR3 is 15 amino acids long. CDR3 nucleotide sequence: TGTGCCAGCAGCCCCAATTCCCGGGGGATCGGGACCCAGTACTTC. This sequence encodes CASSPNSRGIGTQYF.

The rearrangement links TRBV9 to TRBJ2-1; 12 nucleotides line up with TRBD2. In germline, CDR1 is SGDLS, CDR2 YYNGEE. V lost 0 bases, J lost 8 bases, and 3 bases stayed unmatched. The CDR3 contains 15 residues. In DNA, the CDR3 is TGTGCCAGCAGCGTAGCTAGCGGGAGGGCCGATGAGCAGTTCTTC. It specifies CASSVASGRADEQFF.

V is TRBV6-5 and J is TRBJ1-1, with 7 bases that match TRBD1. Germline CDR1 and CDR2: MNHEY and SVGAGI. J gave up 1 base and V 4 bases, and 3 bases lay outside the gene matches. The CDR3 length is 14 residues. The CDR3 here is CASSLGQSNTEAFF. The CDR3 region has the DNA TGTGCCAGCAGTTTGGGACAGTCGAACACTGAAGCTTTCTTT.

This clone was recorded only once. The V and J genes are TRBV14 and TRBJ1-1; D possibly corresponds to TRBD1 (5 bases). The germline gives CDR1 SGHDN, CDR2 FVKESK. The CDR3 sequence is 13 residues long. V was cut by 1 base and J by 5 bases, with 8 bases left in between. CDR3 residues: CASSQVGGTEAFF. The CDR3 DNA sequence: TGTGCCAGCAGCCAAGTGGGGGGGACTGAAGCTTTCTTT.

The chain has TRBV5-1 and TRBJ2-1; 16 bases are shared with TRBD2. Per the germline V gene, CDR1 is SGHRS and CDR2 is YFSETQ. The CDR3 covers 16 residues. After removal of 4 bases from V and 8 bases from J, the junction contained 6 bases not matched to a gene. The CDR3 coding sequence is TGCGCCAGCAGCAGCGGGACTAGCGGGAGGGACTATGAGCAGTTCTTC. It encodes CASSSGTSGRDYEQFF.

The V call is TRBV10-3, the J call TRBJ2-7, with D possibly TRBD1 on 6 matching bases. The V end was cut by 6 bases, the J end by 9 bases, with 18 bases between. The CDR3 has 13 residues. Per germline, CDR1 ENHRY and CDR2 SYGVKD. The CDR3, as DNA: TGTGCCATCAGCCATACGGCGTCCAGGGGGCAGTACTTC. It specifies CAISHTASRGQYF.

This chain links TRBV28 with TRBJ2-5; D might be TRBD1 (6 bases). Germline assignment: CDR1 MDHEN and CDR2 SYDVKM. This CDR3 has 15 amino acids. V was cut by 3 bases and J by 3 bases, with 14 bases left in between. Here the CDR3 reads CASSFLRDTKETQYF. In DNA form, the CDR3 reads TGTGCCAGCAGTTTCCTCCGGGACACAAAAGAGACCCAGTACTTC.

V and J are TRBV15 and TRBJ2-2; possible D gene TRBD2, 5 bases. CDR3 size: 15 residues. Trimming left V 3 bases short and J 6 bases short, with 14 bases between. Germline V CDR1 and CDR2: LNHNV, YYDKDF (reference sequence). The CDR3, as DNA: TGTGCCACCAGCAGGGAGGTAGCGATCGCCGGGGAGCTGTTTTTT. Amino acid sequence: CATSREVAIAGELFF. The whole variable domain, remainder taken from reference TRBV15 and TRBJ2-2, is DAMVIQNPRYQVTQFGKPVTLSCSQTLNHNVMYWYQQKSSQAPKLLFHYYDKDFNNEADTPDNFQSRRPNTSFCFLDIRSPGLGDTAMYLCATSREVAIAGELFFGEGSRLTVL.

V usage is TRBV27 and J usage is TRBJ2-1, with 10 bases that match TRBD2. There are 14 residues in the CDR3. Germline CDR1 and CDR2: MNHEY and SMNVEV (reference sequence). V lost 6 bases, J lost 14 bases, and 13 bases stayed unmatched. The CDR3 region is CASRPGTSALSEFF. The CDR3 coding sequence is TGTGCCAGCAGACCCGGGACTAGCGCCCTTAGTGAGTTCTTC.

The chain recombines TRBV28 with TRBJ1-2; 8 bases are a match to TRBD1. There are 16 residues in the CDR3. CDR1 MDHEN and CDR2 SYDVKM come from the germline V gene. The V and J ends lost 5 bases and 5 bases, in that order; junction bases with no gene match: 13. The CDR3 DNA reads TGTGCCAGCAGTACCGGGGGAGCGGGACAGGTGTATGGCTACACCTTC. This gives the protein CASSTGGAGQVYGYTF.

The V call is TRBV5-5, the J call TRBJ2-7; the D is unclear. Germline V gene data show CDR1 as SGHKS and CDR2 as YYEKEE (reference sequence). The V end was cut by 1 base, the J end by 4 bases, with 9 bases between. This CDR3 has 13 residues. Here the CDR3 DNA reads TGTGCCAGCAGCTTGTTCCCCCTGTACGAGCAGTACTTC. This translates into CASSLFPLYEQYF.

The genes are TRBV19 and TRBJ1-2, with 9 bases fitting TRBD1. V gave up 4 bases and J gave up 5 bases; unmatched junction bases: 8. The germline V gene has CDR1 LNHDA and CDR2 SQIVND (reference sequence). The CDR3 totals 15 residues. In nucleotides, the CDR3 is TGTGCCAGTAGTACCCCGACAGGGGGGCTTTATGGCTACACCTTC. Its translation: CASSTPTGGLYGYTF.